A single sample is the source of the 29 T cell receptor beta chains below, sequenced in a study of HIV-infected patients and healthy controls. TCRdb reprocessed the 5' RACE reads with MiXCR, giving one entry per CDR3 protein. The sample includes some 20,000 distinct CDR3 sequences, approximately 18% of them seen just once. The sequenced sample was CD8+ T cells from blood. All receptors come from a human donor in good health.

The V and J genes are TRBV7-9 and TRBJ2-7, with 10 bases that match TRBD1. The CDR3 totals 13 residues. CDR1 and CDR2 (germline): SEHNR, FQNEAQ (reference sequence). V was clipped by 6 bases and J by 6 bases; unmatched bases: 5. The CDR3 DNA is TGTGCCAGCAGTCGGGACAGGGGTTCCGAGCAGTACTTC. It translates to CASSRDRGSEQYF.

This clonotype has only a few counts. The J gene is TRBJ2-7, the V gene TRBV7-9; D remains unclear. Germline values: CDR1 SEHNR, CDR2 FQNEAQ (reference sequence). Trimming cost V 0 bases and J 10 bases, with 10 bases left between them. This CDR3 has 12 amino acids. In nucleotides, the CDR3 is TGTGCCAGCAGCTTAGCCCTCAAAGATCAGTACTTC. It yields the protein CASSLALKDQYF.

This clonotype appeared a few times. The V and J genes are TRBV27 and TRBJ1-5; possibly TRBD1 for D (6 bases). There are 16 residues in the CDR3. Per germline, CDR1 MNHEY and CDR2 SMNVEV (reference sequence). Trimming took 5 bases from V and 0 from J, leaving 14 bases between them. The DNA of the CDR3 is TGTGCCAGCAGTCTATATGCAGGGGCTAGCAATCAGCCCCAGCATTTT. The encoded protein is CASSLYAGASNQPQHF.

V usage is TRBV5-1 and J usage is TRBJ2-1, with D tentatively TRBD2 (6 bases). The V end was cut by 0 bases, the J end by 0 bases, with 13 bases between. The CDR3 is 17 residues long. From germline, CDR1 is SGHRS and CDR2 YFSETQ. In DNA form, the CDR3 reads TGCGCCAGCAGCTTGGACGGGAGCACGTTCTCCTACAATGAGCAGTTCTTC. Its translation is CASSLDGSTFSYNEQFF. The whole variable domain, remainder taken from reference TRBV5-1 and TRBJ2-1, is KAGVTQTPRYLIKTRGQQVTLSCSPISGHRSVSWYQQTPGQGLQFLFEYFSETQRNKGNFPGRFSGRQFSNSRSEMNVSTLELGDSALYLCASSLDGSTFSYNEQFFGPGTRLTVL.

This clonotype was counted many times. The CDR3 spells CASSQAQAGGLYTQYF. The CDR3 DNA follows: TGCGCCAGCAGCCAAGCCCAAGCGGGGGGGCTATATACGCAGTATTTT. This chain links TRBV4-3 with TRBJ2-3; TRBD2 matches 10 bases. The ends lost 1 base at V and 7 bases at J; junction bases unmatched: 8. The germline V gene has CDR1 LGHNA and CDR2 YSLEER. The CDR3 is 16 amino acids.

V usage is TRBV10-2 and J usage is TRBJ2-5, with unresolved D. This CDR3 contains 14 residues. Trimming stripped 2 bases from V and 1 base from J, with 8 bases between. Germline V CDR1 and CDR2: WSHSY, SAAADI. Here the CDR3 DNA reads TGCGCCAGCAGTGAGACCGCCGGCCAAGAGACCCAGTACTTC. Translated, it gives CASSETAGQETQYF.

This clonotype is labeled as medium-sized. V gene TRBV3-1 combines with J gene TRBJ1-5, with TRBD1 matching 7 bases. The V and J ends lost 1 base and 1 base, in that order; junction bases with no gene match: 1. CDR1 and CDR2 (germline): LGHDT, YNNKEL (reference sequence). This CDR3 has 15 amino acids. The CDR3 bases are TGTGCCAGCAGCCAAGGACAGGGAAGCAATCAGCCCCAGCATTTT. Encoded protein: CASSQGQGSNQPQHF.

V and J are TRBV4-3 and TRBJ1-2, with unresolved D. The V gene lost 0 bases and the J gene lost 5 bases, with 13 bases spanning the gap. Germline CDR1 and CDR2: LGHNA and YSLEER. CDR3 length: 15 residues. Here the CDR3 reads CASSQDSGGYYGYTF. The CDR3 DNA follows: TGCGCCAGCAGCCAAGATTCGGGCGGCTATTATGGCTACACCTTC.

The V and J genes are TRBV24-1 and TRBJ2-3; 9 bases fit TRBD2. The CDR3 sequence is 15 residues long. The germline V gene has CDR1 KGHDR and CDR2 SFDVKD. With V trimmed by 5 bases and J by 4 bases, 6 bases remained unmatched. The DNA of the CDR3 is TGTGCCACCAGTGTCCCGGGACTAGCCGCAGATACGCAGTATTTT. Translated, it gives CATSVPGLAADTQYF.

This clonotype was picked up many times. V is TRBV19 and J is TRBJ1-5, with D unresolved. Germline CDR1 reads LNHDA; CDR2 reads SQIVND (reference sequence). The CDR3 loop spans 13 amino acids. V was shortened by 5 bases and J by 6 bases, with 11 bases between the two germline ends. The CDR3 reads CASSPRVSQPQHF. For the CDR3, the DNA is TGTGCCAGTAGTCCACGGGTGAGTCAGCCCCAGCATTTT.

V and J are TRBV29-1 and TRBJ1-2; 7 nucleotides line up with TRBD1. With V trimmed by 4 bases and J by 4 bases, 6 bases remained unmatched. The CDR3 length is 13 residues. The germline CDR1 and CDR2 sequences are SQVTM and ANQGSEA. The chain's CDR3 is CSVGQGEGYGYTF. The CDR3 bases are TGCAGCGTTGGACAGGGAGAGGGCTATGGCTACACCTTC.

This clonotype was picked up a small number of times. This sequence joins TRBV12-3 or TRBV12-4 and TRBJ2-7, with D unresolved. Trimming stripped 1 base from V and 4 bases from J, with 8 bases between. The CDR3 is 13 amino acids. CDR3 amino acids: CASSLVAGYEQYF. Written as DNA, the CDR3 is TGTGCCAGCAGTTTAGTAGCTGGGTACGAGCAGTACTTC.

The V call is TRBV13, the J call TRBJ2-1; TRBD2 matches 16 bases. CDR3 size: 19 residues. Trimming took 4 bases from V and 4 from J; bases not matched to a gene: 10. Germline CDR1 is PRHDT and CDR2 is FYEKMQ (reference sequence). CDR3 loop: CASSSLGLAGGPRYNEQFF. CDR3 nucleotide sequence: TGTGCCAGCAGCTCCCTGGGACTAGCGGGGGGGCCGCGGTACAATGAGCAGTTCTTC.

The sample holds a few counts of this clonotype. The chain joins TRBV15 to TRBJ1-6; D is perhaps TRBD1 (5 bases). This CDR3 comprises 18 residues. Looked up from germline, CDR1 is LNHNV and CDR2 is YYDKDF (reference sequence). Trimming took off 0 bases at V and 7 bases at J, with 19 bases between the two ends. The CDR3 nucleotides are TGTGCCACCAGCAGAGATGAGGGGAGCCCGATTTTGAATTCACCCCTCCACTTT. Protein sequence: CATSRDEGSPILNSPLHF. The variable domain in full, with the rest retrieved from reference TRBV15 and TRBJ1-6, is DAMVIQNPRYQVTQFGKPVTLSCSQTLNHNVMYWYQQKSSQAPKLLFHYYDKDFNNEADTPDNFQSRRPNTSFCFLDIRSPGLGDTAMYLCATSRDEGSPILNSPLHFGNGTRLTVT.

The V gene is TRBV7-8, the J gene TRBJ2-1, with 13 nucleotides matching TRBD2. With 6 bases clipped from V and 8 bases from J, the junction kept 10 bases outside the gene matches. The germline V gene encodes CDR1 SGHVS and CDR2 FQNEAQ. This CDR3 has 16 residues. The CDR3 sequence is CASRTLAGGPLDEQFF. For the CDR3, the DNA is TGTGCCAGCAGAACACTAGCGGGAGGGCCGCTGGATGAGCAGTTCTTC.

This chain joins TRBV6-6 and TRBJ2-5, with TRBD2 matching 10 bases. Trimming cost V 4 bases and J 4 bases; bases outside gene matches: 12. Germline CDR1 MNHNY, CDR2 SVGAGI (reference sequence). This CDR3 comprises 17 residues. The CDR3 DNA sequence: TGTGCCAGCAGTTCCTTAAAGAGCGGGGGGGCCCGAGAGACCCAGTACTTC. Encoded protein: CASSSLKSGGARETQYF.

The sample holds a few counts of this clonotype. The CDR3: CASSLGVAEIVAYEQYF. As DNA, the CDR3 is TGTGCCAGCAGCTTAGGTGTGGCAGAGATTGTAGCCTACGAGCAGTACTTC. V and J are TRBV7-9 and TRBJ2-7; D not resolved. The CDR3 covers 17 residues. The germline V and J ends were trimmed by 1 base and 2 bases, with 18 bases remaining between them. The V gene's germline CDR1 is SEHNR and CDR2 FQNEAQ (reference sequence).

The chain has TRBV12-3 or TRBV12-4 and TRBJ2-5, with 8 nucleotides matching TRBD1. This CDR3 comprises 15 residues. V shed 4 bases and J 1 base; nucleotides not matched to a gene: 5. The CDR3 DNA reads TGTGCCAGCAGTTCCTCAGGACAGGGCCAAGAGACCCAGTACTTC. Translating it yields CASSSSGQGQETQYF.

The chain joins TRBV11-2 to TRBJ2-7; TRBD1 matches 8 bases. The CDR3 loop spans 14 amino acids. V lost 7 bases to trimming and J lost 4 bases; unmatched junction nucleotides: 9. Germline-derived CDR1 and CDR2 are SGHAT and FQNNGV. The CDR3 bases are TGTGCCAGCACCCATTCAGGGGGCGGTTACGAGCAGTACTTC. Amino acids: CASTHSGGGYEQYF. Combining the CDR3 with reference TRBV11-2 and TRBJ2-7 gives the whole variable domain EAGVAQSPRYKIIEKRQSVAFWCNPISGHATLYWYQQILGQGPKLLIQFQNNGVVDDSQLPKDRFSAERLKGVDSTLKIQPAKLEDSAVYLCASTHSGGGYEQYFGPGTRLTVT.

This clonotype was seen a handful of times. This chain uses TRBV6-5 with TRBJ2-2, with a weak D call TRBD2 (6 bases). Germline V gene lookup returns CDR1 MNHEY and CDR2 SVGAGI. This CDR3 has 15 amino acids. V lost 6 bases, J lost 6 bases, and 17 bases lay in between. The CDR3 reads CASSSAAGEAGELFF. CDR3 sequence (DNA): TGTGCCAGCAGCTCTGCGGCTGGGGAGGCCGGGGAGCTGTTTTTT.

This clonotype appeared many times. V usage is TRBV4-2 and J usage is TRBJ2-3; D is possibly TRBD2 (5 bases). V dropped 3 bases and J dropped 3 bases, with 10 bases sitting between them. CDR3 length: 14 residues. CDR1 and CDR2 from the germline V gene are LGHNA and YNFKEQ. The CDR3 reads CASSQPRETDTQYF. The CDR3 nucleotides are TGTGCCAGCAGCCAGCCGAGGGAGACAGATACGCAGTATTTT.

This clonotype was picked up a small number of times. The chain uses TRBV27 and TRBJ2-7, with 10 bases that match TRBD2. The CDR3 loop spans 15 amino acids. Per germline, CDR1 MNHEY and CDR2 SMNVEV (reference sequence). After removal of 0 bases from V and 3 bases from J, the junction contained 2 bases not matched to a gene. The CDR3 here is CASSLSPSGSYEQYF. The CDR3 DNA sequence: TGTGCCAGCAGTTTATCCCCTAGCGGGAGCTACGAGCAGTACTTC.

This clonotype was seen at least ten times. The rearrangement joins TRBV10-3 to TRBJ2-1; TRBD1 agrees at 10 bases. Losses at the gene ends were 6 bases for V and 6 bases for J; bases not matched to a gene: 8. The CDR3 is made up of 15 amino acids. The germline gives CDR1 ENHRY, CDR2 SYGVKD. Here the CDR3 DNA reads TGTGCCATCAGGCCCGGGACAGGGGTATCCAATGAGCAGTTCTTC. Translation: CAIRPGTGVSNEQFF.

This clonotype was observed a handful of times. This chain links TRBV6-5 with TRBJ2-2, with 7 bases lining up with TRBD2. The CDR3 length is 17 residues. J was trimmed by 6 bases and V by 0 bases; bases with no gene match: 10. Germline lookup yields CDR1 MNHEY and CDR2 SVGAGI. The CDR3 region is CASSYSKRGGRPGELFF. The DNA for the CDR3 is TGTGCCAGCAGTTACTCGAAACGCGGGGGTCGCCCCGGGGAGCTGTTTTTT.

This clonotype occurred a few times. The chain recombines TRBV4-1 with TRBJ2-1; TRBD2 matches at 11 bases. There are 15 residues in the CDR3. Germline V CDR1 and CDR2: MGHRA, YSYEKL. V trimming: 4 bases; J trimming: 10 bases; junction bases outside the gene matches: 9. The chain's CDR3 is CASSPGTSGLVEQFF. The CDR3 DNA follows: TGCGCCAGCAGCCCAGGGACTAGCGGTTTGGTGGAGCAGTTCTTC.

This clonotype was counted between two and nine times. This sequence joins TRBV6-6 and TRBJ1-2; 9 nucleotides align to TRBD1. CDR3 size: 14 residues. V was clipped by 5 bases and J by 6 bases; unmatched bases: 7. Germline V gene data show CDR1 as MNHNY and CDR2 as SVGAGI (reference sequence). The CDR3 here is CASSTIQGADGYTF. CDR3 bases: TGTGCCAGCAGTACAATACAGGGGGCGGATGGCTACACCTTC.

This clonotype was detected many times. The rearrangement joins TRBV18 to TRBJ2-7; D not resolved. Germline V gene lookup returns CDR1 KGHSH and CDR2 LQKENI. Trimming cost V 4 bases and J 6 bases, with 13 bases left between them. This CDR3 has 13 amino acids. The CDR3 DNA sequence: TGTGCCAGCTCACACTATCATGGCCGCGAGCAGTACTTC. Amino acid sequence: CASSHYHGREQYF. Full variable domain (missing parts from reference TRBV18 and TRBJ2-7): NAGVMQNPRHLVRRRGQEARLRCSPMKGHSHVYWYRQLPEEGLKFMVYLQKENIIDESGMPKERFSAEFPKEGPSILRIQQVVRGDSAAYFCASSHYHGREQYFGPGTRLTVT.

In its sample, this clonotype was seen many times. This chain links TRBV29-1 with TRBJ1-2; D is undetermined. Trimming cost V 6 bases and J 0 bases, with 14 bases left between them. The CDR3 extends over 14 amino acids. Germline V gene data show CDR1 as SQVTM and CDR2 as ANQGSEA. The CDR3, as DNA: TGCAGCGTCCCCTCTGACAAAGCTAACTATGGCTACACCTTC. Its protein product is CSVPSDKANYGYTF.

There are many counts of this clonotype. This chain joins TRBV29-1 and TRBJ2-1, with TRBD1 matching over 9 bases. V was pared by 7 bases and J by 6 bases, with 13 bases of the junction left unmatched. The CDR3 loop spans 15 amino acids. CDR1 is SQVTM and CDR2 is ANQGSEA in the germline V gene. The CDR3 spells CSATGGTGRGNEQFF. CDR3 coding DNA: TGCAGCGCCACAGGAGGGACAGGGCGTGGCAATGAGCAGTTCTTC.